This entry describes one T cell receptor beta chain. Its antigen is undetermined. Every donor provided 9.5 to 10 milliliters of peripheral blood. This sample stems from a study of blood T cells in healthy people across ages. Study-wide points: Diversity estimates drawn from one million T cells were deemed underestimates. Older individuals had lower TCR beta diversity per million T cells (the decline was roughly linear). The CMV status of each donor remained undetermined, and this could have confounded shifts in expanded clonotypes.

PCR was performed a second time for about 7 to 12 cycles using a sample-barcoded 5' primer and a J-beta primer mix. Using its own MiXCR run on the 5' RACE reads, TCRdb lists one record per CDR3 protein. The table records just under 750,000 distinct CDR3 sequences, about 20% of them present only once. The clonotype was recovered from an older man in good health. The sequencing sample was made of blood.

CDR3 sequence reads: CASSIGTSGGDEQFF. The DNA for the CDR3 is TGTGCCAGTAGTATAGGCACTAGCGGGGGGGACGAGCAGTTCTTC. The V and J genes are TRBV19 and TRBJ2-5; 13 bases line up with TRBD2. The J call is in doubt because the DNA end fits TRBJ2-1 better. CDR1 and CDR2 (germline): LNHDA, SQIVND (reference sequence). CDR3 length: 15 amino acids.